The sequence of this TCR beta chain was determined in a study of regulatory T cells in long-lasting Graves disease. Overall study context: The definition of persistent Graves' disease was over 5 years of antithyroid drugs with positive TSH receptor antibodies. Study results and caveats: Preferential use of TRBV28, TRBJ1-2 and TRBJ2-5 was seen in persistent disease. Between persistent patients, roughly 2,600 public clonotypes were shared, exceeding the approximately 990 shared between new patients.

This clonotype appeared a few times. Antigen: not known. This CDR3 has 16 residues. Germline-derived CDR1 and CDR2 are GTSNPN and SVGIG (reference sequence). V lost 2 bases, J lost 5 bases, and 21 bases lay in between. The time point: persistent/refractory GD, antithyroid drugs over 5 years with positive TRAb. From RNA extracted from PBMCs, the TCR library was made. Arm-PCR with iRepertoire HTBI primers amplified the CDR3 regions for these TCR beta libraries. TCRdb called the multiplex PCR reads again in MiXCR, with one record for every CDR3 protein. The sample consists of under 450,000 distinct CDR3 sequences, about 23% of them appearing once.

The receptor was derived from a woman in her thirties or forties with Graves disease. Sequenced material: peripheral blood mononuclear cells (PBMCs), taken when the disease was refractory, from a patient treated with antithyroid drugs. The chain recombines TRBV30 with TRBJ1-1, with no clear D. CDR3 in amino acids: CAWSPLAMGSRTEAFF. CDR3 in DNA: TGTGCCTGGAGTCCCCTAGCGATGGGGAGTAGGACTGAAGCTTTCTTT.